This T cell receptor beta chain emerged from a study of blood T cell repertoires in COVID-19 (dated by TCRdb to 2018 to 2021). General notes on the study: The collaborator samples originated in the United States, Italy and Spain and spanned the acute and convalescent phases of COVID-19. The sample metadata nearly always contained a de-identified subject ID, COVID-19 status, age in years and sex. Samples came from the ongoing ImmuneRACE study (first 160 participants) plus 1,254 subjects from 6 global collaborators. Deeply sampled blood TCRbeta repertoires from subjects exposed to, actively infected with, or recovered from COVID-19 were included in the dataset. A freely available public database, intended as a resource for researchers studying the immune response to SARS-CoV-2, is where the repertoires were released. Where HLA class I and class II types were available, the types were taken from metadata supplied by the sample provider, not from assay-based typing. The material from the prospective study consisted of cDNA or gDNA derived from T cells, B-cell-depleted T cells, or PBMCs. The paper's findings and limits, for the study overall: Clinical and demographic metadata were provided uncurated, with the amount varying by source and participant.

Whole blood was collected in K2EDTA tubes by collaborating institutions according to the institutions' own protocols. Collaborator samples were shipped for TCRbeta analysis as frozen whole blood, isolated PBMCs, or DNA extracted from either sample type. CDR1 and CDR2 are drawn from the germline V gene (reference sequence): SGHKS, YYEKEE. The CDR3 has 16 amino acids, counting the end cysteine and phenylalanine. The read is trimmed to its CDR3 DNA, 48 bases read in frame from base 1. The germline V end is reduced by 0 bases and the J end by 6 bases; junction bases left unmatched: 9. The immunoSEQ Assay, a bias-controlled multiplex PCR, was used to amplify TCRbeta CDR3 regions from genomic DNA. On the authors' methods: Within the assay, amplification of reference gene primers was used to estimate how many nucleated cells each sample contained. Sequence reads were collapsed and filtered to measure the absolute abundance of every unique TCRbeta CDR3 rearrangement. For each sample, productive Simpson clonality was calculated as the square root of Simpson's diversity index across productive rearrangements. TCRdb mirrors the immuneACCESS table, restricted to in-frame sequences. Some clones are absent from its copies; in checked studies, under half trace to an unresolved V gene, and the reason for the others is unknown. D and trimming come from the DNA, and the V and J calls and clone size come from that table. For this sample the table gives about 45,000 clones, of which 83% were detected only once. The ten largest make up 8% to 9% of the sample.

About this clone itself: The clone's antigen remains unknown. The sample holds no much larger clone one base away, and base qualities are not on file.

The receptor chain draws on TRBV5-5 and TRBJ2-5, with 9 central nucleotides matching TRBD2. The sequenced sample was peripheral blood. The source of this sequence is an older man in a cohort sampled during active COVID-19. The CDR3 protein is CASSLGLAGPLKTQYF. In nucleotides, the sequence is TGTGCCAGCAGCTTGGGGCTAGCGGGGCCCCTGAAGACCCAGTACTTC.